This TCR beta chain was recorded in a study of T cell responses to AZD1222 COVID-19 vaccine. Points on this clone: Its antigen remains unidentified.

Study-level results: Repertoires were sampled only after the peak T cell response. Just 6 or 7 people given AZD1222 tested seropositive at baseline.

TCRdb's copy holds only in-frame clones and misses some; the assay was immunoSEQ multiplex PCR. The sample carries 110,000 to 150,000 clones, just over 90% recorded once. Specimen: peripheral blood, collected 28 days after the second AZD1222 dose. This TCR was recovered from an adult who received the AZD1222 COVID-19 vaccine.

The CDR3 DNA reads as TGTGCCAGCAGCCTGGGACTAGGGTACAATGAGCAGTTCTTC. As protein: CASSLGLGYNEQFF. The genes are TRBV3-1 (or the pseudogene TRBV3-2) and TRBJ2-1; 8 positions agree with TRBD2. The V gene end was trimmed by 4 bases and the J gene end by 4 bases; junction bases not matched to a gene: 3. The CDR3 has 14 residues. Germline CDR1 reads LGHDT; CDR2 reads YNNKEL (reference sequence).